At least ten counts were recorded for the clone carrying this T cell receptor beta chain. Using RNA transcripts as the source, TCR beta CDR3 regions were amplified. HTBI primers were employed in a first-round RT-PCR of the TCR CDR3. TCRdb ran MiXCR on the multiplex PCR reads and lists one entry per CDR3 protein. The sample shows hundreds of thousands of distinct CDR3 sequences, less than 25% of them seen only once. This sample was included in a study of T cells in Graves' hyperthyroidism and ophthalmopathy. In germline, CDR1 is MDHEN, CDR2 SYDVKM. Deletions cut 2 bases from V and 7 bases from J, with 6 bases between. CDR3 size: 12 residues.

The material sequenced was blood. The sequence was obtained from a man aged 25-45 years with Graves' ophthalmopathy. This chain connects TRBV28 to TRBJ1-5; D is unclear. The CDR3 nucleotides are TGTGCCAGCAGTTTAGTAGAGCAGCCCCAGCATTTT. This gives the protein CASSLVEQPQHF.